Detailed here is one TCR beta chain. The antigen remains undetermined. The sample comes from a study of T cell responses to AZD1222 COVID-19 vaccine. The assay was immunoSEQ multiplex PCR, and TCRdb's table has in-frame clones only and misses some. The sample records about 150,000 clones, 70% to 90% being singletons. Study results and limitations: The breadth and depth of Spike-specific TCRs increased once two AZD1222 doses had been given. Among those given AZD1222, only six were seropositive at baseline. The study sampled repertoires only after the peak T cell response. The study found vaccine-associated CD4 TCRs spanning spike, dominant at 160-218 and 743-854.

This TCR was sampled from an adult in good health. The material was peripheral blood, obtained on day 0 of AZD1222 vaccination.

CDR3 nucleotide sequence: TGTGCCAGCAGCCCAGGGGGACAGGGGAGGTCTAATGAAAAACTGTTTTTT. Amino acid sequence: CASSPGGQGRSNEKLFF. The V and J genes are TRBV5-4 and TRBJ1-4; 10 positions agree with TRBD1. The CDR3 totals 17 residues. Germline V gene data show CDR1 as SGHNT and CDR2 as YYREEE (reference sequence). V trimming: 4 bases; J trimming: 3 bases; junction bases outside the gene matches: 9.